Sequencing of this TCR beta chain was carried out in a study of technical replicates of blood from a few donors. There are 16 residues in the CDR3. Germline V gives CDR1 MNHEY, CDR2 SVGAGI. Trimming at V came to 0 bases and at J to 4 bases, leaving 7 bases not matched to a gene. The assay was immunoSEQ multiplex PCR, and TCRdb's table has in-frame clones only and misses some. Among 70,000 or so clones listed, 91% were seen once. The V gene is TRBV6-5, the J gene TRBJ2-5, with 8 bases fitting TRBD1. The sample comprised T cells isolated from PBMCs. This receptor was identified in a human donor in good health. Some clones in this sample may be carry-over from other donors' samples. The CDR3 sequence: CASSYSGRGPRETQYF. The CDR3, as DNA: TGTGCCAGCAGTTACTCAGGCAGGGGGCCCAGAGAGACCCAGTACTTC.